These 18 T cell receptor beta chains were all obtained from the same sample, sequenced in a study of PD-L1 blockade in urothelial cancer. Assay: immunoSEQ multiplex PCR; the TCRdb copy retains only in-frame clones and omits some. The sample consists of around 86,000 clones, roughly 80% of them appearing once. Time point: pretreatment peripheral blood. The material sequenced was PBMCs, taken around atezolizumab (anti-PD-L1) treatment. These receptors were taken from a man aged 40-50 years with urothelial cancer.

This chain links TRBV7-2 with TRBJ2-7, with D possibly matching TRBD2 (6 bases). The length of the CDR3 is 14 residues. V lost 1 base and J 3 bases, leaving 10 bases between the germline ends. Germline V gives CDR1 SGHTA, CDR2 FQGNSA. CDR3 sequence (DNA): TGTGCCAGCAGCTTAGAAAGGGGAGGCTACGAGCAGTACTTC. Residues: CASSLERGGYEQYF.

This clone was observed a few times. V is TRBV18 and J is TRBJ1-2; the D gene is possibly TRBD1 (5 bases). Germline CDR1 reads KGHSH; CDR2 reads LQKENI. Trimming removed 6 bases at V and 8 bases at J, with 19 bases between. The CDR3 runs to 14 residues. The CDR3 coding sequence is TGTGCCAGCTCTACCCCCAGGGCAGGTCACGGCTACACCTTC. It encodes CASSTPRAGHGYTF.

This chain connects TRBV19 to TRBJ2-6; D perhaps matches TRBD2 (5 bases). The germline V and J ends were trimmed by 10 bases and 2 bases, with 9 bases remaining between them. Germline V gives CDR1 LNHDA, CDR2 SQIVND (reference sequence). CDR3 size: 13 residues. The CDR3 loop reads CATHGAGANVLTF. CDR3 nucleotides: TGTGCCACCCACGGGGCTGGGGCCAACGTCCTGACTTTC.

This chain links TRBV2 with TRBJ2-5; no clear D gene. V was clipped by 0 bases and J by 7 bases, with 15 bases between them. Germline values: CDR1 SNHLY, CDR2 FYNNEI. This CDR3 comprises 15 residues. The CDR3: CASSEAPSVFTTQYF. The CDR3 nucleotides are TGTGCCAGCAGTGAAGCGCCATCAGTGTTCACGACCCAGTACTTC.

V usage is TRBV19 and J usage is TRBJ1-5; D gene unclear. V gave up 10 bases and J gave up 4 bases, with 17 bases separating them. CDR1 and CDR2 from the germline V gene are LNHDA and SQIVND (reference sequence). The CDR3 is 14 amino acids. The CDR3 DNA reads as TGTGCCACCGCAACTGAGGGAGGGAATCAGCCCCAGCATTTT. It codes for CATATEGGNQPQHF.

The V and J genes are TRBV25-1 and TRBJ2-1, with 7 bases lining up with TRBD1. Germline assignment: CDR1 MGHDK and CDR2 SYGVNS. The J segment lost 4 bases and the V segment lost 6 bases, leaving 9 bases of the junction unmatched. The CDR3 runs 15 residues. The CDR3 spells CASRGEGAQYNEQFF. The CDR3 region has the DNA TGTGCCAGCAGGGGAGAGGGGGCGCAGTACAATGAGCAGTTCTTC.

There are a few counts of this clone. J is TRBJ1-5 and V is TRBV27, with D tentatively TRBD1 (5 bases). The V and J ends lost 0 bases and 8 bases respectively, with 14 bases between them. The CDR3 consists of 15 residues. The germline V gene has CDR1 MNHEY and CDR2 SMNVEV (reference sequence). The DNA for the CDR3 is TGTGCCAGCAGTTTATCAGCGACAGCCTTTGAGCCCCAGCATTTT. Its translation: CASSLSATAFEPQHF.

The J gene is TRBJ1-1, the V gene TRBV11-1; the D gene is possibly TRBD1 (5 bases). CDR1 SGHAT and CDR2 FQDESV come from the germline V gene (reference sequence). Trimming shortened V by 5 bases and J by 5 bases, and 9 bases separated the two germline ends. The CDR3 totals 12 residues. CDR3 bases: TGTGCCAGCAGCCAAAGACAGACTGAAGCTTTCTTT. This translates into CASSQRQTEAFF.

V is TRBV4-1 and J is TRBJ1-4; 7 bases are a match to TRBD1. The V gene end was trimmed by 3 bases and the J gene end by 6 bases; junction bases not matched to a gene: 7. CDR1 and CDR2 (germline): MGHRA, YSYEKL. The CDR3 spans 15 residues. The CDR3 region is CASSHSGQGDEKLFF. DNA for the CDR3: TGCGCCAGCAGCCACTCGGGCCAGGGGGATGAAAAACTGTTTTTT.

The chain carries TRBV19 and TRBJ2-1; 14 nucleotides match TRBD2. V shed 5 bases, J shed 8 bases, and the junction held 2 bases outside the gene matches. The germline CDR1 and CDR2 sequences are LNHDA and SQIVND (reference sequence). CDR3 length: 14 amino acids. In DNA, the CDR3 is TGTGCCAGTAGTGGGACTAGCGGGAGCGATGAGCAGTTCTTC. This codes for CASSGTSGSDEQFF.

This sequence joins TRBV27 and TRBJ1-1; D might be TRBD1 (6 bases). The germline V gene has CDR1 MNHEY and CDR2 SMNVEV (reference sequence). V was shortened by 2 bases and J by 4 bases, with 8 bases between the two germline ends. This CDR3 comprises 13 residues. This chain's CDR3 is CASSLTGRTEAFF. The CDR3 nucleotides are TGTGCCAGCAGTTTAACAGGGCGCACTGAAGCTTTCTTT.

This clone appeared once. The rearrangement links TRBV7-9 to TRBJ2-7; maybe TRBD2 (5 bases). The V and J ends lost 5 bases and 2 bases respectively, with 10 bases between them. The CDR3 contains 13 residues. From germline, CDR1 is SEHNR and CDR2 FQNEAQ (reference sequence). The CDR3 is CASSGGRAYEQYF. In nucleotides, the CDR3 is TGTGCCAGCAGCGGAGGACGAGCCTACGAGCAGTACTTC.

The chain combines TRBV7-2 with TRBJ1-2; the match to TRBD1 covers 9 bases. From germline, CDR1 is SGHTA and CDR2 FQGNSA. The CDR3 totals 14 residues. J was trimmed by 14 bases and V by 1 base; bases with no gene match: 11. CDR3 in amino acids: CASSLGPTGGAGTF. The CDR3 DNA reads TGTGCCAGCAGCTTAGGGCCCACAGGGGGCGCCGGGACCTTC.

The chain has TRBV10-2 and TRBJ2-1, with 7 bases matching TRBD2. The CDR3 loop spans 16 amino acids. CDR1 is WSHSY, CDR2 SAAADI, per germline. V lost 3 bases to trimming and J lost 6 bases; unmatched junction nucleotides: 11. The CDR3: CASSDKAGEGRNEQFF. The CDR3 nucleotides are TGCGCCAGCAGTGATAAGGCGGGAGAGGGGCGCAATGAGCAGTTCTTC.

This clone was found once. This CDR3 is CASSLQGAAQPQHF. CDR3 in DNA: TGTGCCAGTAGCCTACAGGGGGCGGCTCAGCCCCAGCATTTT. The chain employs TRBV19 and TRBJ1-5; TRBD1 matches at 9 bases. CDR1 LNHDA and CDR2 SQIVND come from the germline V gene (reference sequence). The length of the CDR3 is 14 residues. J was trimmed by 6 bases and V by 6 bases; bases with no gene match: 6. Using reference TRBV19 and TRBJ1-5 for the parts outside the CDR3, the full variable domain is DGGITQSPKYLFRKEGQNVTLSCEQNLNHDAMYWYRQDPGQGLRLIYYSQIVNDFQKGDIAEGYSVSREKKESFPLTVTSAQKNPTAFYLCASSLQGAAQPQHFGDGTRLSIL.

This clone showed up just once. In DNA, the CDR3 is TGTGCCAGCAGCCCCCGGACAGGGGGCCAGAACACTGAAGCTTTCTTT. Translating it yields CASSPRTGGQNTEAFF. The chain carries TRBV7-8 and TRBJ1-1, with 11 bases fitting TRBD1. V lost 5 bases to trimming and J lost 1 base; unmatched junction nucleotides: 6. This CDR3 region has 16 residues. CDR1 SGHVS and CDR2 FQNEAQ come from the germline V gene.

The gene calls are TRBV7-8 and TRBJ1-3; maybe TRBD1 (6 bases). CDR1 and CDR2 (germline): SGHVS, FQNEAQ. There are 17 residues in the CDR3. V was pared by 1 base and J by 0 bases, with 13 bases between. CDR3: CASSLVGGPYSGNTIYF. The CDR3, as DNA: TGTGCCAGCAGCTTAGTGGGGGGGCCGTACTCTGGAAACACCATATATTTT. The full variable domain, in which reference TRBV7-8 and TRBJ1-3 provide the parts outside the CDR3, is GAGVSQSPRYKVAKRGQDVALRCDPISGHVSLFWYQQALGQGPEFLTYFQNEAQLDKSGLPSDRFFAERPEGSVSTLKIQRTQQEDSAVYLCASSLVGGPYSGNTIYFGEGSWLTVV.

The CDR3 nucleotides read TGTGCCAGCAGCGTCTCGGGGGTCCCCACTGAAGCTTTCTTT. Amino acids: CASSVSGVPTEAFF. V is TRBV28 and J is TRBJ1-1; TRBD1 is a possible D gene (5 bases). V lost 6 bases to trimming and J lost 4 bases, with 15 bases between them. CDR1 is MDHEN and CDR2 is SYDVKM in the germline V gene. The CDR3 length is 14 residues.